Sequencing of this T cell receptor beta chain was carried out in a study of CD8 T cells in ankylosing spondylitis. Study observations and caveats: There was a TCR beta motif, made of several highly homologous variants, that appeared characteristic of ankylosing spondylitis blood.

TCRdb redid the calling of the 5' RACE reads with MiXCR, one entry per CDR3 protein. This sample has around 340,000 distinct CDR3 sequences, with about 15% found just once. This CDR3 has 15 residues. Looked up from germline, CDR1 is SGHTA and CDR2 is FQGNSA. V lost 1 base, J lost 3 bases, and 10 bases lay in between. Comment on this clonotype: Its antigen is unidentified.

This clonotype originated in a male donor with ankylosing spondylitis or in good health (not recorded which). The specimen sequenced was blood, either unsorted or a sorted T cell fraction (not recorded which). The chain uses TRBV7-2 and TRBJ1-5, with D possibly being TRBD1 (6 bases). The CDR3 DNA is TGTGCCAGCAGCTTAGGGACAGCCTACAATCAGCCCCAGCATTTT. It translates to CASSLGTAYNQPQHF. The full variable domain, its missing parts supplied by reference TRBV7-2 and TRBJ1-5, is GAGVSQSPSNKVTEKGKDVELRCDPISGHTALYWYRQSLGQGLEFLIYFQGNSAPDKSGLPSDRFSAERTGGSVSTLTIQRTQQEDSAVYLCASSLGTAYNQPQHFGDGTRLSIL.